This entry lists 25 T cell receptor beta chains sequenced from one sample in a study of T cell responses to AZD1222 COVID-19 vaccine. Assay: immunoSEQ multiplex PCR; the TCRdb copy retains only in-frame clones and omits some. The repertoire consists of fewer than 130,000 clones, with 70% to 90% occurring once and the leading ten covering roughly 2.5%. The sequencing used peripheral blood, collected 28 days after the second AZD1222 dose. These receptors were taken from an adult who received the AZD1222 COVID-19 vaccine.

The J gene is TRBJ1-1, the V gene TRBV19; D is unclear. The ends were cut back, 1 base at V and 1 base at J, with 4 bases in the middle. The CDR3 totals 13 residues. The V gene's germline CDR1 is LNHDA and CDR2 SQIVND (reference sequence). The CDR3 sequence is CASSIGRNTEAFF. The CDR3, as DNA: TGTGCCAGTAGTATAGGCAGGAACACTGAAGCTTTCTTT.

The J gene is TRBJ1-2, the V gene TRBV29-1; D unresolved. Germline CDR1 SQVTM, CDR2 ANQGSEA. This CDR3 has 13 amino acids. The V gene lost 7 bases and the J gene lost 2 bases, with 14 bases spanning the gap. The CDR3 sequence is CSAGMGLNYGYTF. The CDR3 DNA is TGCAGCGCCGGAATGGGATTGAACTATGGCTACACCTTC. Using reference TRBV29-1 and TRBJ1-2 for the parts outside the CDR3, the full variable domain is SAVISQKPSRDICQRGTSLTIQCQVDSQVTMMFWYRQQPGQSLTLIATANQGSEATYESGFVIDKFPISRPNLTFSTLTVSNMSPEDSSIYLCSAGMGLNYGYTFGSGTRLTVV.

The gene calls are TRBV27 and TRBJ2-5; 11 bases line up with TRBD2. CDR3 length equals 16 residues. With 6 bases clipped from V and 7 bases from J, the junction kept 13 bases outside the gene matches. CDR1 and CDR2 from the germline V gene are MNHEY and SMNVEV (reference sequence). The CDR3: CASSSNSGRAPGTQYF. The CDR3 nucleotides are TGTGCCAGCAGCTCTAATAGCGGGAGGGCCCCGGGGACCCAGTACTTC.

The chain has TRBV19 and TRBJ1-2, with D hard to call. The CDR3 is 13 residues long. The germline V gene encodes CDR1 LNHDA and CDR2 SQIVND (reference sequence). With 10 bases removed from V and 2 bases from J, the gap between germline ends came to 14 bases. CDR3 amino acids: CATTPVVNYGYTF. In nucleotides, the CDR3 is TGTGCCACTACCCCGGTTGTCAACTATGGCTACACCTTC.

This sequence joins TRBV28 and TRBJ1-1, with 8 bases that match TRBD1. The CDR3 is 15 residues long. The germline gives CDR1 MDHEN, CDR2 SYDVKM. Germline trimming cut 4 bases from V and 3 bases from J; bases unmatched to any gene: 7. CDR3 loop: CASSSDRGRDTEAFF. CDR3 DNA sequence: TGTGCCAGCAGTTCCGACAGGGGCAGAGACACTGAAGCTTTCTTT.

The J gene is TRBJ2-6, the V gene TRBV5-4; D perhaps matches TRBD1 (5 bases). V lost 4 bases and J lost 2, with 16 bases in between. The CDR3 length is 17 residues. Germline lookup yields CDR1 SGHNT and CDR2 YYREEE (reference sequence). The CDR3 sequence is CASSQSESGTGANVLTF. CDR3 sequence (DNA): TGTGCCAGCAGCCAGAGCGAGTCAGGGACTGGGGCCAACGTCCTGACTTTC.

Only one count was recorded for this clone. The chain uses TRBV2 and TRBJ2-3; 7 bases match TRBD2. This CDR3 comprises 19 residues. Per germline, CDR1 SNHLY and CDR2 FYNNEI. Trimming removed 0 bases from V and 0 bases from J; junction bases left unmatched: 12. The CDR3 DNA sequence: TGTGCCAGCAGTGAAGCGCTCCGAGGACTAGGCCTGAGCACAGATACGCAGTATTTT. This codes for CASSEALRGLGLSTDTQYF.

The chain uses TRBV6-5 and TRBJ2-1; weak D call: TRBD2 (6 bases). The CDR3 loop spans 14 amino acids. V was shortened by 6 bases and J by 4 bases, with 13 bases between the two germline ends. Germline loops: CDR1 MNHEY, CDR2 SVGAGI. The CDR3 loop reads CASSSRGDYNEQFF. DNA for the CDR3: TGTGCCAGCAGCTCGCGGGGAGATTACAATGAGCAGTTCTTC.

V gene TRBV27 combines with J gene TRBJ2-1, with 14 bases aligning to TRBD2. V lost 4 bases and J lost 4; bases outside the gene matches: 3. The germline gives CDR1 MNHEY, CDR2 SMNVEV (reference sequence). The CDR3 runs 16 residues. CDR3 protein: CASSSGTSGSYNEQFF. In DNA, the CDR3 is TGTGCCAGCAGTTCTGGGACTAGCGGGAGTTACAATGAGCAGTTCTTC.

The rearrangement uses TRBV7-9 and TRBJ2-2; D is unresolved. CDR3 length equals 15 residues. With 5 bases removed from V and 8 bases from J, the gap between germline ends came to 18 bases. The germline CDR1 and CDR2 sequences are SEHNR and FQNEAQ (reference sequence). The CDR3 DNA is TGTGCCAGCAGCACCACCCGGGCCCTCGGTGGGGAGCTGTTTTTT. Translated: CASSTTRALGGELFF.

V gene TRBV9 combines with J gene TRBJ1-1; D unclear. The CDR3 contains 13 residues. In germline, CDR1 is SGDLS, CDR2 YYNGEE. Trimming shortened V by 3 bases and J by 0 bases, and 6 bases separated the two germline ends. CDR3 sequence (DNA): TGTGCCAGCAGCGCAAGCATGAACACTGAAGCTTTCTTT. Translation gives CASSASMNTEAFF.

The CDR3 DNA reads TGTGCCAGCACCGGAGGCCGTCTGAGCGGGAGGAGACAAGAGACCCAGTACTTC. This codes for CASTGGRLSGRRQETQYF. The J gene is TRBJ2-5, the V gene TRBV2, with TRBD2 matching 9 bases. The CDR3 runs to 18 residues. V was pared by 7 bases and J by 2 bases, with 17 bases of the junction left unmatched. Germline values: CDR1 SNHLY, CDR2 FYNNEI. Full variable domain (missing parts from reference TRBV2 and TRBJ2-5): EPEVTQTPSHQVTQMGQEVILRCVPISNHLYFYWYRQILGQKVEFLVSFYNNEISEKSEIFDDQFSVERPDGSNFTLKIRSTKLEDSAMYFCASTGGRLSGRRQETQYFGPGTRLLVL.

The V gene is TRBV5-6, the J gene TRBJ2-1; 7 bases agree with TRBD1. J gave up 3 bases and V 7 bases, and 22 bases lay outside the gene matches. The CDR3 loop spans 19 amino acids. Germline-derived CDR1 and CDR2 are SGHDT and YYEEEE. The CDR3 region has the DNA TGTGCCAGCCGCGAACCGGGACAGCGACTACCTTACTTCTACAATGAGCAGTTCTTC. This codes for CASREPGQRLPYFYNEQFF.

J is TRBJ1-5 and V is TRBV19; D gene ambiguous. The CDR3 spans 15 residues. CDR1 and CDR2 from the germline V gene are LNHDA and SQIVND (reference sequence). Between the trimmed V and J ends, which lost 6 bases and 2 bases, there was a span of 14 bases. CDR3 bases: TGTGCCAGTAGGGATAGAATGTGGGGCAATCAGCCCCAGCATTTT. The encoded protein is CASRDRMWGNQPQHF.

The chain has TRBV19 and TRBJ1-1; 9 bases agree with TRBD1. This CDR3 has 14 residues. From germline, CDR1 is LNHDA and CDR2 SQIVND (reference sequence). V trimming: 7 bases; J trimming: 0 bases; junction bases outside the gene matches: 3. This CDR3 reads CASKQGALNTEAFF. The CDR3 DNA reads TGTGCCAGTAAACAGGGGGCTCTGAACACTGAAGCTTTCTTT.

This rearrangement joins TRBV24-1 to TRBJ2-3; 10 nucleotides match TRBD2. Trimming cost V 2 bases and J 4 bases; bases outside gene matches: 2. Germline V gene lookup returns CDR1 KGHDR and CDR2 SFDVKD. The CDR3 is 15 amino acids. CDR3: CATSDSLAGADTQYF. The CDR3 DNA reads as TGTGCCACCAGTGATTCCCTAGCGGGAGCAGATACGCAGTATTTT.

This rearrangement joins TRBV30 to TRBJ1-3; D gene unclear. The CDR3 runs to 13 residues. Germline CDR1 GTSNPN, CDR2 SVGIG (reference sequence). V was clipped by 0 bases and J by 3 bases, with 6 bases between them. CDR3 sequence (DNA): TGTGCCTGGAGTGTTAGCCTTGGAAACACCATATATTTT. This codes for CAWSVSLGNTIYF.

This clone appeared once. The rearrangement uses TRBV5-6 and TRBJ2-7; D remains unclear. Germline CDR1 reads SGHDT; CDR2 reads YYEEEE. V was clipped by 3 bases and J by 4 bases, with 17 bases between them. The CDR3 is made up of 15 amino acids. CDR3 loop: CASSSPPTADYEQYF. CDR3 nucleotide sequence: TGTGCCAGCAGCTCACCACCCACAGCCGATTACGAGCAGTACTTC.

The chain combines TRBV9 with TRBJ2-7; no definite D call. V lost 0 bases and J lost 2, with 9 bases in between. There are 14 residues in the CDR3. The germline V gene has CDR1 SGDLS and CDR2 YYNGEE. CDR3 DNA: TGTGCCAGCAGCGTAGATCTAGGAGCCTACGAGCAGTACTTC. Its protein product is CASSVDLGAYEQYF.

The V gene is TRBV4-2, the J gene TRBJ2-5; D uncertain. Trimming shortened V by 0 bases and J by 5 bases, and 16 bases separated the two germline ends. CDR1 and CDR2 from the germline V gene are LGHNA and YNFKEQ. The CDR3 covers 16 residues. In DNA, the CDR3 is TGTGCCAGCAGCCAAGAAATGCGTGGCTACGGGGAGACCCAGTACTTC. It codes for CASSQEMRGYGETQYF.

The V gene is TRBV10-3, the J gene TRBJ2-1; 10 positions match TRBD2. With 7 bases clipped from V and 3 bases from J, the junction kept 9 bases outside the gene matches. Per the germline V gene, CDR1 is ENHRY and CDR2 is SYGVKD. The CDR3 contains 16 residues. CDR3 sequence (DNA): TGTGCCATCAAGGAGCGGGAGGGCCTCAGCTACAATGAGCAGTTCTTC. It yields the protein CAIKEREGLSYNEQFF.

This clone was recorded a few times. V is TRBV6-5 and J is TRBJ1-2; TRBD1 matches 9 bases. The junction had 8 bases not matched to a gene; V was cut back by 6 bases and J by 3 bases. Per the germline V gene, CDR1 is MNHEY and CDR2 is SVGAGI. The CDR3 is 15 residues long. The CDR3 bases are TGTGCCAGCAGACAACCGGGACAGGGTGACTATGGCTACACCTTC. As protein: CASRQPGQGDYGYTF.

This chain uses TRBV5-1 with TRBJ2-2; D not certain. V lost 0 bases to trimming and J lost 7 bases, with 13 bases between them. The germline CDR1 and CDR2 sequences are SGHRS and YFSETQ. This CDR3 spans 15 amino acids. Here the CDR3 DNA reads TGCGCCAGCAGCTTGGCCGGGCAGGCTGGCGGGGAGCTGTTTTTT. It translates to CASSLAGQAGGELFF.

V is TRBV4-2 and J is TRBJ2-2; 12 nucleotides match TRBD2. V lost 0 bases and J lost 6; bases outside the gene matches: 5. The CDR3 length is 17 residues. CDR1 and CDR2 from the germline V gene are LGHNA and YNFKEQ. The CDR3 sequence: CASSQETSGGDAGELFF. The CDR3 nucleotides are TGTGCCAGCAGCCAAGAGACTAGCGGGGGAGACGCCGGGGAGCTGTTTTTT.

V and J are TRBV7-9 and TRBJ1-1; 7 nucleotides line up with TRBD1. Trimming cost V 2 bases and J 5 bases; bases outside gene matches: 5. CDR1 and CDR2 (germline): SEHNR, FQNEAQ (reference sequence). This CDR3 has 14 residues. CDR3 coding DNA: TGTGCCAGCAGCTTACAGGGGGGGATAACTGAAGCTTTCTTT. It encodes CASSLQGGITEAFF.